Ten or more counts support the clone carrying this T cell receptor beta chain. The antigen remains undetermined. The CDR3 end lies 3 residues beyond the end of the read and is filled in from the germline J gene. The CDR3 covers 15 residues. CDR1 is SGHRS and CDR2 is YFSETQ in the germline V gene. Trimming removed 4 bases from V and 2 bases from J; junction bases left unmatched: 8. Blood samples were heparinized, about 5 to 8 ml per donor. TCRdb keeps only in-frame clones here, not all; method: immunoSEQ multiplex PCR. This sample comprises fewer than 60,000 clones, none seen once only. These data belong to a study of T cell clonality in common variable immunodeficiency. Study-level points and caveats: Fewer TCRbeta clones were shared among CVID subjects than controls. Links between repertoire features and CVID complications were heterogeneity-limited. In common variable immunodeficiency, TCR beta chains reportedly carried fewer deletions and N-nucleotide insertions.

The sequencing input was peripheral blood mononuclear cells. The rearrangement links TRBV5-1 to TRBJ2-5, with 7 bases that match TRBD1. The receptor comes from a person between 18 and 70 years old in good health. CDR3 in amino acids: CASSHRDRRQETQYF. Incomplete CDR3 DNA: TGCGCCAGCAGCCACCGGGACAGAAGACAAGAGACC.